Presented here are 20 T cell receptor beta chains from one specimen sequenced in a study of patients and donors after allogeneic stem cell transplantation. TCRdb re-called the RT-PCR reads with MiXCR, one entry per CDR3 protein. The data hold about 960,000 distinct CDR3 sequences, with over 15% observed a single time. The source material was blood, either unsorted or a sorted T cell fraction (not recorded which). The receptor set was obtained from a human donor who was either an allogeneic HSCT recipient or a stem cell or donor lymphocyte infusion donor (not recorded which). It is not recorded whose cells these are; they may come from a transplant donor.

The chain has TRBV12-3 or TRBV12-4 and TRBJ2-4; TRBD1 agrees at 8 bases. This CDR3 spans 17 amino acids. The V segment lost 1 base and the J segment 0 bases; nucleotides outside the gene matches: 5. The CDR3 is CASSLGGQGLAKNIQYF. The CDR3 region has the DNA TGTGCCAGCAGTTTAGGTGGACAGGGCCTAGCCAAAAACATTCAGTACTTC.

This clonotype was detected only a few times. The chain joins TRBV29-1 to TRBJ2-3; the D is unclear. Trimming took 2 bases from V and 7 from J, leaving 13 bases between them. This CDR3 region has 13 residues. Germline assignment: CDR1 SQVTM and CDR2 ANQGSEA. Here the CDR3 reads CSVESAILNTQYF. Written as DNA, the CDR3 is TGCAGCGTTGAAAGTGCAATTCTCAATACGCAGTATTTT.

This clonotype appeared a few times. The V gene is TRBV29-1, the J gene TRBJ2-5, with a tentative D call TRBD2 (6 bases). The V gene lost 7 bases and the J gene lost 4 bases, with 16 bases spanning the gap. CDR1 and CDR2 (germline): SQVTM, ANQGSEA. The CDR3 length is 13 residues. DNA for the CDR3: TGCAGCGCCGTTGGAGGGGCCGGAGAGACCCAGTACTTC. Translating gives CSAVGGAGETQYF.

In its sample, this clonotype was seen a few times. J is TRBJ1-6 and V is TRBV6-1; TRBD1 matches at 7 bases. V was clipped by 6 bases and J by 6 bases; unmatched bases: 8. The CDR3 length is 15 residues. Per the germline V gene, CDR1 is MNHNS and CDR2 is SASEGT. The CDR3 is CASSPTQGINSPLHF. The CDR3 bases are TGTGCCAGCAGCCCGACACAGGGGATTAATTCACCCCTCCACTTT.

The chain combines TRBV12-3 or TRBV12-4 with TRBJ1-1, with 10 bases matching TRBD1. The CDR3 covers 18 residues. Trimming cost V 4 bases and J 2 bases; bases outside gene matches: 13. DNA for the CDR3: TGTGCCAGCAGTTCCCCGAGGGACAGGGGCGCAGGAAACACTGAAGCTTTCTTT. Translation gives CASSSPRDRGAGNTEAFF.

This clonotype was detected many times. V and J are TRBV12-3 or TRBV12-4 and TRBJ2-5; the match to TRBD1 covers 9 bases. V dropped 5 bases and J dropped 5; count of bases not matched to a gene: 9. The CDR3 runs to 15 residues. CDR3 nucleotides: TGTGCCAGCAGTGCCCCCGGGACAGGGAGTGAGACCCAGTACTTC. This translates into CASSAPGTGSETQYF.

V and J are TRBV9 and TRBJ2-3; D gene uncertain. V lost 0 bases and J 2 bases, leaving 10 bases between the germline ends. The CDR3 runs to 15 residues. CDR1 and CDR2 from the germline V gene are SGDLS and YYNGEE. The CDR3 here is CASSVDSQNTDTQYF. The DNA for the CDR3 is TGTGCCAGCAGCGTAGACAGCCAGAACACAGATACGCAGTATTTT.

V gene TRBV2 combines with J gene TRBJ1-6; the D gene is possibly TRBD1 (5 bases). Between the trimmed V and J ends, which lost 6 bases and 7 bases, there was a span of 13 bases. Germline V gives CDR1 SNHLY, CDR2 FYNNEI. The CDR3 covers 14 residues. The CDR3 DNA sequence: TGTGCCAGCAGGGGCGGCAGGGAGAATTCACCCCTCCACTTT. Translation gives CASRGGRENSPLHF.

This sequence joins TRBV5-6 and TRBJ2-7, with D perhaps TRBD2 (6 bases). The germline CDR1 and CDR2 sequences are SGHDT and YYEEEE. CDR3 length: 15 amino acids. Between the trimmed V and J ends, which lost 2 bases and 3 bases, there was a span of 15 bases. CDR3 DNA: TGTGCCAGCAGCTTCCGGGAGACGGGGGACTACGAGCAGTACTTC. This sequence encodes CASSFRETGDYEQYF.

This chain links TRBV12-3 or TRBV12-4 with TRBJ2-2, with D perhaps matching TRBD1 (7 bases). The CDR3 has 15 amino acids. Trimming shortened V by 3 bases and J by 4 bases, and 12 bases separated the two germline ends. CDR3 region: CASSFWRGPTGELFF. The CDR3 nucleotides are TGTGCCAGCAGTTTTTGGAGGGGGCCCACCGGGGAGCTGTTTTTT.

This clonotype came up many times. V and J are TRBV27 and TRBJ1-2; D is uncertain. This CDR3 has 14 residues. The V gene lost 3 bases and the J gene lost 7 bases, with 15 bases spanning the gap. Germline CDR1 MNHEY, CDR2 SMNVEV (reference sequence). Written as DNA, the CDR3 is TGTGCCAGCAGTTTGGGAGGACGGCTCTCTGGCTACACCTTC. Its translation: CASSLGGRLSGYTF.

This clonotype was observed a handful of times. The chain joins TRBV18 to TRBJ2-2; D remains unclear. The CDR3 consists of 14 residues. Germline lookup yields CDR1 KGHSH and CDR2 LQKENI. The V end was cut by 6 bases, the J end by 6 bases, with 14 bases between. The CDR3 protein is CASSPRVVPGELFF. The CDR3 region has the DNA TGTGCCAGCTCTCCTCGTGTGGTTCCCGGGGAGCTGTTTTTT.

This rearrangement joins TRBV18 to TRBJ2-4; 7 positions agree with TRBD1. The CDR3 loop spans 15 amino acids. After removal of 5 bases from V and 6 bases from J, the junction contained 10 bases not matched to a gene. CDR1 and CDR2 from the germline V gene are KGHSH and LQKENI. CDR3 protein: CASSDGQVIGNIQYF. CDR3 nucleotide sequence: TGTGCCAGCTCAGATGGACAGGTCATCGGAAACATTCAGTACTTC.

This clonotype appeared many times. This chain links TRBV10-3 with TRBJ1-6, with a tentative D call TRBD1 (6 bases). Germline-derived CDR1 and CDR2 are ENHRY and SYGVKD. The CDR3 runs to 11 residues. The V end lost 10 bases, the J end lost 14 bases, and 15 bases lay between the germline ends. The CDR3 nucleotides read TGTGCCAGCGGGGACATTCGGGCCCTCCACTTT. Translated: CASGDIRALHF.

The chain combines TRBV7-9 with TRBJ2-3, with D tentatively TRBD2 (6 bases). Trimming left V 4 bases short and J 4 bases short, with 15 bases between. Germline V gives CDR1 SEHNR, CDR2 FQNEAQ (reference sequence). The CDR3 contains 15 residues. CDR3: CASSWRLGRSDTQYF. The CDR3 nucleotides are TGTGCCAGCAGCTGGAGACTAGGGAGGTCAGATACGCAGTATTTT.

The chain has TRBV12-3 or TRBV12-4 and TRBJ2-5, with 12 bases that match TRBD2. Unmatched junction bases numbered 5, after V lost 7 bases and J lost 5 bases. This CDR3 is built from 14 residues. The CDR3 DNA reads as TGTGCCAGCACCCTAGCGGGGGGGAGGGAGACCCAGTACTTC. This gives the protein CASTLAGGRETQYF.

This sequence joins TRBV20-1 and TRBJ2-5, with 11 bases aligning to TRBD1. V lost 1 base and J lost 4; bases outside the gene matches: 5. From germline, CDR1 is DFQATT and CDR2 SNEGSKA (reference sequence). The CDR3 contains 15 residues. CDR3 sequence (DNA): TGCAGTGCTAGAGGGGGACAGGGGGTTAGAGAGACCCAGTACTTC. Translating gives CSARGGQGVRETQYF.

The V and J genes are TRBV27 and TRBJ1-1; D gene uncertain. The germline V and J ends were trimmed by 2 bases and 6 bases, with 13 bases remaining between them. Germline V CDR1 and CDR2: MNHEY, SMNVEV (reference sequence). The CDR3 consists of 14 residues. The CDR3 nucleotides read TGTGCCAGCAGTTTAGTACCGGGCTCCCCTGAAGCTTTCTTT. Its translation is CASSLVPGSPEAFF.

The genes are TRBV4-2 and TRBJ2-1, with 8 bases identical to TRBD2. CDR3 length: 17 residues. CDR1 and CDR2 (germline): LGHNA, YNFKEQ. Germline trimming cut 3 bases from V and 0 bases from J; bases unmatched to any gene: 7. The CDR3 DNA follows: TGTGCCAGCAGCCAGACCAGCGGGGGTAGCTCCTACAATGAGCAGTTCTTC. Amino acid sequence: CASSQTSGGSSYNEQFF.

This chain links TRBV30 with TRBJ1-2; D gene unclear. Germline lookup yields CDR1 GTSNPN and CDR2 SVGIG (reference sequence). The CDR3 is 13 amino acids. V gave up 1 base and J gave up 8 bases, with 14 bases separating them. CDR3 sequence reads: CAWSGENTRGYTF. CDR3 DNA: TGTGCCTGGAGTGGGGAAAACACCCGGGGCTACACCTTC.